This TCR beta chain was sequenced during a study of identical twins (dated by TCRdb to the mid-2010s). For the wider study: To test whether fetal clonotypes persist, the study used deep sequencing on TCR alpha and beta repertoires from monozygotic twins, unrelated adults of various ages, and cord blood. To rule out contamination, replicate twin experiments were performed at different times with different library preparation protocols.

This clonotype was observed at least ten times. Its antigen remains undetermined. Qualities for individual bases were not recorded, and no much larger clone is one base off. V is shortened by 1 base, J by 12 bases, and the region joining them spans 10 bases. From its cysteine to its phenylalanine, the CDR3 spans 12 amino acids. Of all the DNA, just the CDR3 is kept, 36 bases in frame from base 1. Library preparation was by 5' RACE. TCRdb lists the instrument as Illumina HiSeq 2000. A universal primer binding site was introduced by template switching, and a unique molecular identifier was present in the final cDNA, enabling accurate counting of TCR cDNA molecules. First-strand cDNA for TCR alpha and beta chains was synthesized from specific primers in the conserved constant-segment region. Each cDNA library was double barcoded, with a SMART-Mk sample barcode plus Illumina barcodes, to control for contamination. TruSeq adapter sequences and Illumina sample barcodes were added in two successive PCR steps. Sequencing of the TCR alpha and beta cDNA libraries was done on the Illumina HiSeq platform using custom primers. Per the authors' processing: Unique molecular identifiers were extracted from raw reads with MiGEC, and CDR3 positions were determined with MiXCR. For each individual, recombination models were inferred using an EM algorithm with the repgenHMM and IGoR tools. Shared clonotypes were analyzed with the tcR package in R, and sharing was normalized by the product of cloneset sizes. To study raw recombination without the effects of thymic and clonal selection, out-of-frame nonproductive sequences were analyzed. TCRdb took the public reads, trimmed them with fastp at Q25, ran MiXCR for clone calling and kept in-frame beta chains. Each record represents a unique CDR3 protein, reported with the most common genes and DNA among its rows. It is TCRdb's table, rather than the study itself, that gives the V and J calls and clone size. This sample holds roughly 150,000 distinct CDR3 sequences; under 4.5% were observed only once. Around 8% of the sample rests with the top ten.

Only healthy Caucasian donors were included. Miltenyi CD45RO+ enrichment and human naive T-cell isolation kits were used to isolate memory (CD45RO+) and naive T cells from PBMC. Study-wide findings and limitations: Zero-insertion analyses could be partly confounded by invariant T cells such as MAIT and iNKT, although diverse VJ usage argued against such confounding for most clonotypes. Compared with coincidental sharing between unrelated individuals, out-of-frame TCR alpha sequences shared between twins had an excess of sequences with low generation probability. Excess twin sharing in beta out-of-frame sequences was weaker because fewer shared sequences lowered the signal-to-noise ratio. Fewer insertions were carried by abundant cord blood beta clonotypes, a similar but weaker trend appeared in young adult naive repertoires, and no such trend appeared in memory repertoires. In monozygotic twins, recombination models systematically underestimated out-of-frame TCR alpha sharing, but the models matched the sharing seen between unrelated individuals. Because the same donors could not be followed over many years, conclusions were based on cross-sectional statistical analysis.

The chain is encoded by TRBV12-3 or TRBV12-4 joined to TRBJ1-5, with the D segment identity uncertain. The sequence was obtained from a man in his late teens or twenties in good health. Material for sequencing was memory T cells sorted from blood. This specimen's cell subset or site label, per the study, means: CD45RO+ enriched T cells. The bases are TGTGCCAGCAGTTTAGTAGGTATGTACCAGCATTTT. This translates into CASSLVGMYQHF.